This TCR beta chain was observed in a study of shared clonotypes between healthy human individuals (dated by TCRdb to the early 2020s). In terms of the full investigation: A couple of women and three men aged 18 to 49 years were included in the cohort. Different laboratories and diverse techniques were used to prepare libraries and sequence TCR repertoires, to increase sequencing depth and limit assay-specific biases. Per donor, leukapheresis produced somewhere between about 0.8 and 9 billion PBMCs. The study deeply sequenced blood TCR repertoires of five healthy adults to estimate repertoire size and the extent of clonotype sharing between individuals. For each donor, three plates each were used for CD4 naive and CD4 memory, two plates were used for CD8 naive, and one plate was used for CD8 memory.

Using the deep immunoSEQ assay, multiplex PCR amplified TCR CDR3 regions from genomic DNA. Extracted genomic DNA from each cell subset was spread evenly across all wells of several immunoSEQ 96-well plates, with each plate serving as a replicate. For sorted subsets, each replicate PCR was loaded with roughly 200 ng genomic DNA, equivalent to 30,000 or so T cell genomes. Purified libraries were measured with a Qubit 3.0 fluorometer, size-checked on a Bioanalyzer 2100, and measured again with the KAPA Library Quantification kit. Each immunoSEQ 96-well plate was sequenced on its own single-read 150-cycle Illumina NextSeq 550 flow cell. The original methods were these. Because the immunoSEQ output included only junctional sequences and no quality scores, the filtering could not be the same as the filtering used for full-length reads. To assign V/J genes and CDR3, sequences were annotated against IMGT germline references using PyIR, a Python wrapper for IgBLAST v1.9. Reads were removed for weak V/J assignments (E-value above 1e-6), missing CDR3, stop codons, out-of-frame junctions, or ambiguous translated residues. A V3J clonotype was defined by an identical inferred V gene, J gene, and CDR3 amino acid sequence. Percentage overlap between repertoires was computed as shared unique clonotypes divided by the size of the smaller repertoire. RTK rarefaction, the Chao1 estimator, and Recon v2.1 estimates of unobserved clonotypes were used to assess repertoire richness. OLGA was used to compute generation probabilities for all TCRbeta clonotypes that the gDNA method yielded from four donors. The clones in this table, taken by TCRdb from immuneACCESS, are in-frame only. Not every clone is retained; where verified, under half of the shortfall comes from an unresolved V gene, and the cause of the rest is unknown. The V and J calls and clone size were taken over from that table, and D and trimming were inferred from the DNA. The sample has about 2.1 million clones on record, roughly 91% of them singletons. The top ten clones comprise about 1.8% of the sample.

Here is what the overall study found, with its caveats: Pairwise subsampling led to the expectation that sequencing depth would affect the degree of clonotype sharing among donors. Clonotypes shared by all four sorted-subset donors showed higher generation probabilities than non-shared clonotypes. Rarefaction of sorted-subset datasets indicated incomplete sequencing despite the large sequencing depth. Because the study included only a small number of donors, the genetic and exposure-history diversity represented was limited. Only blood was sampled, and tissue TCR repertoires likely differ from those in blood. Estimated clonotype richness was generally larger for naive than for memory subsets. Across four donors, roughly 5.4% of naive CD4, roughly 3.5% of naive CD8, roughly 2.2% of memory CD4, and 0.4% of memory CD8 clonotypes were shared.

From cysteine to phenylalanine, the CDR3 is 16 amino acids long. Solely the CDR3 DNA is kept, with 48 bases framed from the first base. Between the V and J ends, shortened by 2 bases and 0 bases respectively, the junction contains 15 bases. The germline V gene specifies SGHRS as CDR1 and YFSETQ as CDR2. Notes on this clone: Its cognate antigen has yet to be identified. No base quality information exists; no much larger clone differs at one position.

For the CD8 naive samples, CD45RO-negative cells were positively selected for CCR7, yielding a CD45RA+CCR7+ population from which TemRA cells were excluded. Donors were healthy HIV-negative adults with no recently reported acute infections or vaccinations. Every donor was a Caucasian adult residing in Nashville, Tennessee, USA. Blood was collected by leukapheresis, and PBMCs were isolated by Ficoll-Histopaque density gradient centrifugation and then cryopreserved in liquid nitrogen vapor phase. Analytical flow cytometry was used to check the purity and quantity of every magnetically sorted T cell population. Genomic DNA was isolated from each sorted fraction and quantified by UV absorbance on a Nanodrop 2000c.

Sequencing was done on a sample of naive CD8+ T cells from PBMCs. This specimen's cell subset or site label, per the study, means: CD45RA+CCR7+. This sequence originates from a man between 18 and 29 years old in good health. Some clones in this sample may be carry-over from other donors' samples. The rearrangement combines TRBV5-1 with TRBJ2-7, with TRBD2 as a weak D call on 7 bases. The CDR3 reads as follows: CASSLPRGADSYEQYF. The bases are TGCGCCAGCAGCTTACCCCGGGGGGCTGACTCCTACGAGCAGTACTTC.